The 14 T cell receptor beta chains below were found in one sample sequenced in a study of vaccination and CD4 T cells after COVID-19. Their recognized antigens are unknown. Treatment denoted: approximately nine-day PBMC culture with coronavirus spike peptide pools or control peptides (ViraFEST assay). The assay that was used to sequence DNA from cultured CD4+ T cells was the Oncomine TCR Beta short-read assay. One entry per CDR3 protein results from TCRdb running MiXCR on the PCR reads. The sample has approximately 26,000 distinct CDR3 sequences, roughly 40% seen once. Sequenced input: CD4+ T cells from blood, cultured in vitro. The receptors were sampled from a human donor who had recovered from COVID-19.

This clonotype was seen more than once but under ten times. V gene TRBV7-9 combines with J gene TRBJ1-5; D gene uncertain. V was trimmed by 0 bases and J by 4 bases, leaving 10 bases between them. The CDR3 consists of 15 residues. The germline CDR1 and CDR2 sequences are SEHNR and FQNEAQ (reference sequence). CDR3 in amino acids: CASSLAFLGNQPQHF. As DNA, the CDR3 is TGTGCCAGCAGCTTAGCCTTTCTAGGGAATCAGCCCCAGCATTTT.

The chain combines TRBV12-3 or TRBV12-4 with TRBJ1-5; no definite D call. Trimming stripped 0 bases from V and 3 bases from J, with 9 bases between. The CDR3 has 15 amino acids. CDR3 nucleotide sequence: TGTGCCAGCAGTTTAGCGACCGGACTCAATCAGCCCCAGCATTTT. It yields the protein CASSLATGLNQPQHF.

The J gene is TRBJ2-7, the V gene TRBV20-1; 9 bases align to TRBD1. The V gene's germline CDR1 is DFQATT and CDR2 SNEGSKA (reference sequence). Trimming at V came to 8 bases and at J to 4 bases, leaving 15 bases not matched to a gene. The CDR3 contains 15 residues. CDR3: CSYLSGTGLAYEQYF. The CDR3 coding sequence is TGCAGTTACCTCTCCGGGACAGGGCTGGCGTACGAGCAGTACTTC.

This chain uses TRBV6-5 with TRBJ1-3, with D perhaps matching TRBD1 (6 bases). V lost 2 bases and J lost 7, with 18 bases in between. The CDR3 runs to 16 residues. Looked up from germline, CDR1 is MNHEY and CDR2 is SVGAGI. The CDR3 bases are TGTGCCAGCAGTTACCAGCCTCAGGGGTTAGGGAACACCATATATTTT. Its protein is CASSYQPQGLGNTIYF.

CDR3 nucleotide sequence: TGTGCCAGCAGCTTGGGCCCTACGGAGCAGTTCTTC. This gives the protein CASSLGPTEQFF. V is TRBV5-4 and J is TRBJ2-1; no firm D call. Germline V gene lookup returns CDR1 SGHNT and CDR2 YYREEE (reference sequence). The ends were cut back, 0 bases at V and 10 bases at J, with 8 bases in the middle. This CDR3 spans 12 amino acids.

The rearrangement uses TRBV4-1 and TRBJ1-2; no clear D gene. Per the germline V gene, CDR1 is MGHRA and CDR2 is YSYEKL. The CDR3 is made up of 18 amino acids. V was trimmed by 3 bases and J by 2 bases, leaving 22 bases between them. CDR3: CASSHNLVRRRSNYGYTF. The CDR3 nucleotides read TGCGCCAGCAGCCACAACCTCGTCAGGCGGCGGTCGAACTATGGCTACACCTTC.

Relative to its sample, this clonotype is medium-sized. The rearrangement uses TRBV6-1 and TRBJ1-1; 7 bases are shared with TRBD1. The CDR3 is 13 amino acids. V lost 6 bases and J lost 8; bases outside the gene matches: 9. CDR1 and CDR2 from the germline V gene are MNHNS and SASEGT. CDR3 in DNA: TGTGCCAGCAGCTTTGACAGGGACCACGAAGCTTTCTTT. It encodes CASSFDRDHEAFF.

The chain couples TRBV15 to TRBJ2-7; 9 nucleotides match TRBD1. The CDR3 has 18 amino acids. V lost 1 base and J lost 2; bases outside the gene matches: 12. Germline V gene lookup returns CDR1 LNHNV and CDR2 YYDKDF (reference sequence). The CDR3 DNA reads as TGTGCCACCAGCAGAGTTGGGCGGGGACAGGGTTGGACCTACGAGCAGTACTTC. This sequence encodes CATSRVGRGQGWTYEQYF.

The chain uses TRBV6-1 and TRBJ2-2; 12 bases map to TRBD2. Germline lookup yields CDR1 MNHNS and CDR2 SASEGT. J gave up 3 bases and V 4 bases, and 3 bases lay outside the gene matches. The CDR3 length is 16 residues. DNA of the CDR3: TGTGCCAGCAGTGCGACTAGCGGGGGCCACACCGGGGAGCTGTTTTTT. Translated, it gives CASSATSGGHTGELFF.

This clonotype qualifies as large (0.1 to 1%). CDR3 residues: CASSYSGTSYSPLHF. DNA for the CDR3: TGTGCCAGCAGTTACTCCGGGACGTCTTATTCACCCCTCCACTTT. This rearrangement joins TRBV6-5 to TRBJ1-6; tentative D call: TRBD1 (5 bases). CDR1 is MNHEY, CDR2 SVGAGI, per germline. The CDR3 loop spans 15 amino acids. Trimming took 0 bases from V and 8 from J, leaving 11 bases between them.

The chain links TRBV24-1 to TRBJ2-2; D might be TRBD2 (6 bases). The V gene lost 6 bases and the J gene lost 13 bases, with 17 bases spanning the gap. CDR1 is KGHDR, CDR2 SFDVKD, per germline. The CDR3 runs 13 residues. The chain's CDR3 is CATSRQGVGGLFF. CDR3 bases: TGTGCCACCAGTCGCCAGGGTGTGGGAGGGCTGTTTTTT.

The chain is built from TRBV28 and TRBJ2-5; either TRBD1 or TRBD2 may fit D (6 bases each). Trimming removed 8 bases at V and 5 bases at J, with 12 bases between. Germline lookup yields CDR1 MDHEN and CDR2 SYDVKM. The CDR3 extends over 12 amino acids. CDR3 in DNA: TGTGCCAGCGACCGAGGGGGGGAGACCCAGTACTTC. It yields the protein CASDRGGETQYF.

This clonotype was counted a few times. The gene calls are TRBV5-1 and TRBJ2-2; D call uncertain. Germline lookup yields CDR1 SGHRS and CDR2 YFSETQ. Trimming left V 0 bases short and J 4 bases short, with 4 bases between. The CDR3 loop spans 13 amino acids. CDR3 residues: CASSLDPTGELFF. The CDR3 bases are TGCGCCAGCAGCTTGGACCCCACCGGGGAGCTGTTTTTT.

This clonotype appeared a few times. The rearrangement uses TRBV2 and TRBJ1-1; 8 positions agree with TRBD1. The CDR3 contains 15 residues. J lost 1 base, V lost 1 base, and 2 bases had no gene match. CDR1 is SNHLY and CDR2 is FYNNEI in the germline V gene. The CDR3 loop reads CASSEGTGRNTEAFF. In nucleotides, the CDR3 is TGTGCCAGCAGTGAAGGGACAGGGAGGAACACTGAAGCTTTCTTT. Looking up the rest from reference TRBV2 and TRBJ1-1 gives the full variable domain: EPEVTQTPSHQVTQMGQEVILRCVPISNHLYFYWYRQILGQKVEFLVSFYNNEISEKSEIFDDQFSVERPDGSNFTLKIRSTKLEDSAMYFCASSEGTGRNTEAFFGQGTRLTVV.